This is a list of T cell receptor beta chains from one sample in a study of T cells in Graves' hyperthyroidism and ophthalmopathy. From the multiplex PCR reads, TCRdb called clonotypes with MiXCR, one entry per CDR3 protein. Found here are about 840,000 distinct CDR3 sequences, over 35% of them singletons; the top ten hold approximately 8.7%. Material for sequencing was blood. These receptors were taken from a man younger than 35 with Graves' hyperthyroidism. CDR3s include the opening cysteine and the closing phenylalanine or tryptophan. Each record gives: V gene, CDR3 length, J gene, clone size, D gene, CDR3 protein, CDR3 DNA. The D gene is left open where the match is weak. Clone size appears in some rows only: once, few, many, or a class for an expanded clone.

v_gene: TRBV7-9
len: 13
j_gene: TRBJ1-3
abundance: many
d_gene: .
CDR3aa: CGTADSSGNTIYF
CDR3nt: TGTGGGACCGCTGACAGCTCTGGAAACACCATATATTTT

v_gene: TRBV25-1
len: 11
j_gene: TRBJ1-1
abundance: .
d_gene: .
CDR3aa: CASSYATEAFF
CDR3nt: TGTGCCAGCAGCTACGCAACTGAAGCTTTCTTT

v_gene: TRBV2
len: 15
j_gene: TRBJ2-5
abundance: many
d_gene: TRBD2
CDR3aa: CASSPGTSGGETQYF
CDR3nt: TGTGCCAGCAGCCCCGGGACTAGCGGGGGAGAGACCCAGTACTTC

v_gene: TRBV7-2
len: 15
j_gene: TRBJ1-5
abundance: many
d_gene: TRBD1
CDR3aa: CASSLGDSGNQPQHF
CDR3nt: TGTGCCAGCAGCTTAGGGGACAGCGGCAATCAGCCCCAGCATTTT

v_gene: TRBV19
len: 15
j_gene: TRBJ1-5
abundance: many
d_gene: TRBD1
CDR3aa: CASRQDRDSNQPQHF
CDR3nt: TGTGCCAGTAGACAGGACAGGGACAGCAATCAGCCCCAGCATTTT

v_gene: TRBV5-6
len: 13
j_gene: TRBJ1-1
abundance: few
d_gene: .
CDR3aa: CASSTSVHTEAFF
CDR3nt: TGTGCCAGCAGCACGAGTGTTCACACTGAAGCTTTCTTT

v_gene: TRBV9
len: 16
j_gene: TRBJ2-7
abundance: few
d_gene: TRBD1
CDR3aa: CASSVEGQGTSYEQYF
CDR3nt: TGTGCCAGCAGCGTAGAGGGACAGGGGACATCCTACGAGCAGTACTTC

v_gene: TRBV20-1
len: 13
j_gene: TRBJ1-6
abundance: many
d_gene: .
CDR3aa: CSAAQGDNSPLHF
CDR3nt: TGCAGTGCTGCACAGGGAGATAATTCACCCCTCCACTTT

v_gene: TRBV5-6
len: 15
j_gene: TRBJ2-7
abundance: .
d_gene: TRBD2
CDR3aa: CASSWDYPSTYEQYF
CDR3nt: TGTGCCAGCAGCTGGGACTATCCTAGCACCTACGAGCAGTACTTC

v_gene: TRBV4-1
len: 14
j_gene: TRBJ2-7
abundance: few
d_gene: .
CDR3aa: CASSQEEGAYEQYF
CDR3nt: TGTGCCAGCAGCCAAGAGGAGGGGGCTTACGAGCAGTACTTC